This T cell receptor (beta chain) derives from a study of T-cell memory formation after mild COVID-19. This clonotype came up a few times. What it binds is not known. Study-level findings and limits: Clones which contracted sat mainly in CM and EM if CD4+, and in EMRA if CD8+.

TCRdb re-analysed the 5' RACE reads in MiXCR, keeping a single row per CDR3 protein. The sample records hundreds of thousands of distinct CDR3 sequences, 20% being singletons. The CDR3 totals 14 residues. The J segment lost 9 bases and the V segment lost 6 bases, leaving 9 bases of the junction unmatched. The clonotype comes from an adult woman who had mild COVID-19 (a few samples of this study predate the infection). Cell type and time point are not known. V is TRBV12-3 or TRBV12-4 and J is TRBJ2-1; 9 bases map to TRBD2. The sample consisted of PBMCs or a T cell subset sorted from them (not recorded which). Written as DNA, the CDR3 is TGTGCCAGCAGCCCGTGGCGGGGGGGCTCTGAGCAGTTCTTC. Protein sequence: CASSPWRGGSEQFF.